The next 14 T cell receptor beta chains were all read from a single sample in a study of T cells in Graves' hyperthyroidism and ophthalmopathy. Amplified TCR beta CDR3 regions derived from RNA transcripts. The HTBI set primed first-round TCR CDR3 RT-PCR. A single record per CDR3 protein comes from TCRdb applying MiXCR to the multiplex PCR reads. The data show 95,000 to 100,000 distinct CDR3 sequences, about half seen once. Source material: blood. The receptors shown here come from a woman aged 40 to 50 with Graves' hyperthyroidism.

For this clonotype: A read error may account for a junction end that differs from germline. The gene calls are TRBV7-3 and TRBJ1-1, with D hard to call. The CDR3 loop spans 13 amino acids. Germline assignment: CDR1 SGHTA and CDR2 FQGTGA. The DNA for the CDR3 is TGTGCCAGCAGCTCCCAAGCAGGAACAGAAGCCTCCTTT. Translated, it gives CASSSQAGTEASF.

The V and J genes are TRBV7-3 and TRBJ2-7; 8 nucleotides agree with TRBD2. The germline V gene has CDR1 SGHTA and CDR2 FQGTGA. The trim removed 7 bases at V and 3 bases at J, leaving 11 bases unmatched. This CDR3 contains 15 residues. The CDR3 loop is CASTSSGSLLYEQYF. The CDR3 DNA is TGTGCCAGCACTTCAAGCGGGAGTCTCCTCTACGAGCAGTACTTC.

This clonotype was seen a few times. J is TRBJ1-2 and V is TRBV12-3 or TRBV12-4, with a weak D call TRBD1 (5 bases). V dropped 8 bases and J dropped 3 bases, with 13 bases sitting between them. The CDR3 is 13 amino acids. CDR3 nucleotides: TGTGCCAGCTCACCACTAGGGGACTATGGCTACACCTTC. Translating it yields CASSPLGDYGYTF.

This rearrangement joins TRBV20-1 to TRBJ2-5; the D call may be TRBD1 or TRBD2 (5 bases each). The CDR3 is 14 residues long. From germline, CDR1 is DFQATT and CDR2 SNEGSKA (reference sequence). The V and J ends lost 3 bases and 4 bases respectively, with 15 bases between them. The CDR3 here is CSASTGQATETQYF. The CDR3, as DNA: TGCAGTGCTAGTACGGGGCAGGCAACAGAGACCCAGTACTTC.

V gene TRBV9 combines with J gene TRBJ1-2; 9 nucleotides match TRBD1. The V segment lost 2 bases and the J segment 6 bases; nucleotides outside the gene matches: 2. Germline lookup yields CDR1 SGDLS and CDR2 YYNGEE. This CDR3 is built from 13 residues. The CDR3 spells CASSVWTGDGYTF. The CDR3 DNA follows: TGTGCCAGCAGCGTTTGGACAGGGGATGGCTACACCTTC.

A note on this clonotype: A much larger clone sits a single nucleotide away, making a read error possible. J is TRBJ1-2 and V is TRBV20-1; the D is unclear. Germline V CDR1 and CDR2: DFQATT, SNEGSKA (reference sequence). The CDR3 runs to 15 residues. Trimming pared 3 bases from V and 4 bases from J, leaving 18 bases between. CDR3 sequence reads: CSASEDGRELYGYTF. As DNA, the CDR3 is TGCAGTGCTAGTGAGGACGGCAGAGAACTCTATGGCTACACCTTC.

This clonotype was detected ten times or more. The gene calls are TRBV30 and TRBJ1-2; D is unresolved. Trimming removed 2 bases at V and 4 bases at J, with 5 bases between. Germline lookup yields CDR1 GTSNPN and CDR2 SVGIG (reference sequence). This CDR3 has 11 amino acids. The CDR3 sequence is CAWSMGYGYTF. Written as DNA, the CDR3 is TGTGCCTGGAGTATGGGCTATGGCTACACCTTC.

The rearrangement joins TRBV7-2 to TRBJ2-6; D possibly uses TRBD1 or TRBD2 (5 bases each). Between the trimmed V and J ends, which lost 9 bases and 3 bases, there was a span of 18 bases. Looked up from germline, CDR1 is SGHTA and CDR2 is FQGNSA. This CDR3 is 16 amino acids long. CDR3 DNA: TGTGCCAGTACACGTGGGGGAGTGTTTGGGGCCAACGTCCTGACTTTC. It translates to CASTRGGVFGANVLTF.

This clonotype was detected many times. The chain joins TRBV28 to TRBJ1-6; weak D call: TRBD1 (6 bases). The CDR3 loop spans 12 amino acids. Germline CDR1 MDHEN, CDR2 SYDVKM. V was cut by 8 bases and J by 11 bases, with 13 bases left in between. The DNA of the CDR3 is TGTGCCAGCGGAAACAGGGTGACACCCCTCCACTTT. Translated: CASGNRVTPLHF.

The chain joins TRBV12-3 or TRBV12-4 to TRBJ2-3; maybe TRBD2 (6 bases). Between the trimmed V and J ends, which lost 6 bases and 2 bases, there was a span of 15 bases. CDR3 length: 15 amino acids. The CDR3 DNA sequence: TGTGCCAGCAGGCTCGGGGGTCCCCACACAGATACGCAGTATTTT. It encodes CASRLGGPHTDTQYF.

The chain is built from TRBV29-1 and TRBJ2-4; a weak D match, TRBD1 (6 bases). The germline V gene has CDR1 SQVTM and CDR2 ANQGSEA. V was trimmed by 6 bases and J by 3 bases, leaving 12 bases between them. This CDR3 has 13 amino acids. The DNA of the CDR3 is TGCAGCGTCGCCGGACAGTTCAAAAACATTCAGTACTTC. Protein sequence: CSVAGQFKNIQYF.

This clonotype was recorded at least ten times. This chain connects TRBV20-1 to TRBJ2-7; 14 bases are a match to TRBD2. CDR1 and CDR2 (germline): DFQATT, SNEGSKA (reference sequence). CDR3 length: 14 amino acids. V dropped 6 bases and J dropped 9; count of bases not matched to a gene: 10. The chain's CDR3 is CSATRTSGRTGQYF. The CDR3 DNA reads TGCAGTGCAACCCGGACTAGCGGGAGGACTGGGCAGTACTTC.

This clonotype was seen repeatedly, ten times or more. The rearrangement joins TRBV5-5 to TRBJ2-5; D unclear. The germline V gene has CDR1 SGHKS and CDR2 YYEKEE (reference sequence). Trimming took off 3 bases at V and 5 bases at J, with 5 bases between the two ends. The CDR3 sequence is 11 residues long. In nucleotides, the CDR3 is TGTGCCAGCAGCTCCCGGGAGACCCAGTACTTC. This gives the protein CASSSRETQYF.

This clonotype was recorded once. The genes are TRBV2 and TRBJ2-5; the match to TRBD2 covers 7 bases. The J segment lost 7 bases and the V segment lost 6 bases, leaving 5 bases of the junction unmatched. CDR3 length: 12 amino acids. Germline CDR1 reads SNHLY; CDR2 reads FYNNEI. The CDR3 protein is CASSLRGWTQYF. CDR3 bases: TGTGCCAGCAGCCTGCGGGGGTGGACCCAGTACTTC.